This T cell receptor beta chain was sequenced for a study of blood T cells in healthy people across ages. Comments on this clonotype: Its cognate antigen is unknown.

Study results and caveats: Roughly linearly, TCR beta diversity per million T cells fell as age increased.

The germline gives CDR1 MNHEY, CDR2 SVGEGT. V lost 10 bases, J lost 2 bases, and 12 bases lay in between. This CDR3 is built from 14 residues. Primers used in a second PCR of roughly 6 to 11 cycles were a sample-barcoded 5' primer and a J-beta primer mix. TCRdb reprocessed the 5' RACE reads with MiXCR, giving one entry per CDR3 protein. The repertoire consists of 600,000 to 800,000 distinct CDR3 sequences, with around 21% occurring once and the leading ten covering 3.6%. J is TRBJ2-6 and V is TRBV6-2 or TRBV6-3; D is ambiguous. The TCR was taken from a man between 65 and 85 years old in good health. Sample: blood. CDR3 residues: CAILSGPGANVLTF. DNA of the CDR3: TGTGCCATCCTATCTGGGCCTGGGGCCAACGTCCTGACTTTC.